This TCR beta chain was sequenced during a study of blood T cell repertoires in COVID-19. Per the authors' pipeline: Amplified reference gene primers provided the basis for estimating nucleated cell counts. The repertoire was sequenced with immunoSEQ multiplex PCR; TCRdb's copy has only in-frame clones and lacks some. For V, J and clone size, that table is used; D and trimming come from the DNA. Of around 240,000 clones listed, 75% to 85% are singletons. Material for sequencing was peripheral blood. The receptor was derived from a woman in her 50s with acute or convalescent COVID-19.

The CDR3 reads CASSLAGAGAAEAFF. In nucleotides, the CDR3 is TGTGCCAGCAGCTTAGCAGGAGCAGGGGCGGCTGAAGCTTTCTTT. V and J are TRBV7-8 and TRBJ1-1, with D perhaps matching TRBD1 (6 bases). With 0 bases removed from V and 6 bases from J, the gap between germline ends came to 14 bases. Germline V gene data show CDR1 as SGHVS and CDR2 as FQNEAQ. CDR3 length: 15 residues.